This T cell receptor beta chain comes out of a study of blood T cells in healthy people across ages. This clonotype was seen a handful of times. The antigen is unknown. Next came a second PCR, run for roughly 6 to 11 cycles, which used a sample-barcoded 5' primer along with a J-beta primer mix. Each cDNA was tagged by a template-switch adaptor containing 12 random nucleotides. Each CDR3 protein is one row after TCRdb ran MiXCR on the 5' RACE reads. The table shows some 1.8 million distinct CDR3 sequences, with roughly two fifths occurring only once. With 4 bases clipped from V and 9 bases from J, the junction kept 9 bases outside the gene matches. The CDR3 extends over 16 amino acids. Study findings and constraints: Strong correlation existed between TCR beta diversity and naive T cell percentage.

The TCR sequence derives from a human donor in good health. The sample was blood. The chain uses TRBV12-3 or TRBV12-4 and TRBJ2-1; 13 bases match TRBD2. The CDR3: CASSSPGTSGASEQFF. The CDR3 nucleotides are TGTGCCAGCAGTTCCCCCGGGACTAGCGGGGCGAGTGAGCAGTTCTTC.